These 30 T cell receptor beta chains were all obtained from the same sample, sequenced in a study of blood T cell repertoires in COVID-19. Generated by immunoSEQ multiplex PCR, the TCRdb table keeps only in-frame clones and is missing some. This sample has roughly 220,000 clones, with approximately 80% found just once. The sequenced sample was peripheral blood. All receptors derive from a man aged 30-40 years with active or convalescent COVID-19.

The chain couples TRBV27 to TRBJ1-2, with 12 positions matching TRBD1. Germline V gives CDR1 MNHEY, CDR2 SMNVEV (reference sequence). V trimming: 0 bases; J trimming: 5 bases; junction bases outside the gene matches: 13. The CDR3 extends over 19 amino acids. CDR3 in DNA: TGTGCCAGCAGTTTATCAGGTGGGGGGACAGGGGGCGCACATTATGGCTACACCTTC. Translating it yields CASSLSGGGTGGAHYGYTF.

This clone has more than one count but fewer than ten. The chain employs TRBV19 and TRBJ2-5; D may be TRBD1 (7 bases). Germline V gene sequence: CDR1 LNHDA, CDR2 SQIVND (reference sequence). The CDR3 runs 15 residues. V was shortened by 5 bases and J by 2 bases, with 15 bases between the two germline ends. The CDR3 loop reads CASSPRGTDQETQYF. The CDR3 DNA is TGTGCCAGTAGTCCCCGCGGGACAGATCAAGAGACCCAGTACTTC.

This chain uses TRBV7-9 with TRBJ2-7; 9 bases fit TRBD1. The germline CDR1 and CDR2 sequences are SEHNR and FQNEAQ (reference sequence). This CDR3 region has 14 residues. Trimming took 6 bases from V and 5 from J; bases not matched to a gene: 8. The CDR3 bases are TGTGCCAGCAGACCTAAACAGGGGGCCCACGAGCAGTACTTC. It translates to CASRPKQGAHEQYF.

This sequence joins TRBV21-1 and TRBJ1-1. TRBV21-1 is annotated as a pseudogene. The CDR3 is 14 residues long. This CDR3 reads CASSKDGGGGKAFF. The CDR3 DNA follows: TGTGCCAGCAGCAAAGATGGTGGGGGAGGGAAAGCTTTCTTT.

The chain is built from TRBV6-2 or TRBV6-3 and TRBJ2-7; 7 bases match TRBD1. The V segment lost 5 bases and the J segment 2 bases; nucleotides outside the gene matches: 9. The CDR3 spans 15 residues. Germline CDR1 reads MNHEY; CDR2 reads SVGEGT. The CDR3 DNA reads as TGTGCCAGCAGTGACCCGACAGGGACAACCTACGAGCAGTACTTC. It is translated as CASSDPTGTTYEQYF.

CDR3 coding DNA: TGTGCCAGCAGTCCACTCGACAGACCTTACTATGGCTACACCTTC. Translation gives CASSPLDRPYYGYTF. The V call is TRBV6-5, the J call TRBJ1-2; D might be TRBD1 (5 bases). Trimming cost V 5 bases and J 3 bases, with 16 bases left between them. CDR3 length: 15 residues. CDR1 is MNHEY and CDR2 is SVGAGI in the germline V gene.

V is TRBV30 and J is TRBJ1-1; D unclear. CDR1 and CDR2 (germline): GTSNPN, SVGIG (reference sequence). Trimming removed 0 bases from V and 1 base from J, with 12 bases in between. CDR3 length equals 15 residues. The CDR3 loop reads CAWSVLGGRNTEAFF. In DNA, the CDR3 is TGTGCCTGGAGTGTACTTGGCGGGCGGAACACTGAAGCTTTCTTT. Full variable domain (missing parts from reference TRBV30 and TRBJ1-1): SQTIHQWPATLVQPVGSPLSLECTVEGTSNPNLYWYRQAAGRGLQLLFYSVGIGQISSEVPQNLSASRPQDRQFILSSKKLLLSDSGFYLCAWSVLGGRNTEAFFGQGTRLTVV.

The rearrangement links TRBV27 to TRBJ2-1, with D perhaps matching TRBD2 (6 bases). The V gene lost 6 bases and the J gene lost 6 bases, with 18 bases spanning the gap. CDR3 size: 15 residues. Germline V lookup: CDR1 MNHEY, CDR2 SMNVEV (reference sequence). CDR3 coding DNA: TGTGCCAGCAGCCCCCGACTAGTTTCCGGCAATGAGCAGTTCTTC. This gives the protein CASSPRLVSGNEQFF.

This chain connects TRBV4-1 to TRBJ2-3; 9 bases fit TRBD1. J gave up 5 bases and V 6 bases, and 9 bases lay outside the gene matches. Germline V gene data show CDR1 as MGHRA and CDR2 as YSYEKL. CDR3 length: 15 amino acids. CDR3 protein: CASSSRQGGGDTQYF. The CDR3 nucleotides read TGCGCCAGCAGTTCTCGACAGGGGGGTGGAGATACGCAGTATTTT.

The V gene is TRBV5-1, the J gene TRBJ2-1; TRBD2 matches 7 bases. The J segment lost 7 bases and the V segment lost 0 bases, leaving 4 bases of the junction unmatched. This CDR3 spans 14 amino acids. Per the germline V gene, CDR1 is SGHRS and CDR2 is YFSETQ. The CDR3 region has the DNA TGCGCCAGCAGCTTGGGGGTAGCGGGTAATGAGCAGTTCTTC. It is translated as CASSLGVAGNEQFF.

V gene TRBV5-1 combines with J gene TRBJ1-1, with 11 bases fitting TRBD1. The CDR3 has 16 residues. Losses at the gene ends were 4 bases for V and 4 bases for J; bases not matched to a gene: 9. Germline lookup yields CDR1 SGHRS and CDR2 YFSETQ. CDR3 amino acids: CASSPGRTGGGTEAFF. CDR3 coding DNA: TGCGCCAGCAGCCCCGGCCGGACAGGGGGCGGCACTGAAGCTTTCTTT.

The chain employs TRBV7-6 and TRBJ2-2; maybe TRBD2 (5 bases). The V and J ends lost 1 base and 7 bases respectively, with 10 bases between them. The CDR3 totals 14 residues. The germline V gene has CDR1 SGHVS and CDR2 FNYEAQ. CDR3 amino acids: CASSLESSLGELFF. In nucleotides, the CDR3 is TGTGCCAGCAGCTTAGAGTCTAGCCTCGGGGAGCTGTTTTTT.

The chain joins TRBV4-1 to TRBJ2-2; 12 positions match TRBD2. The germline V gene has CDR1 MGHRA and CDR2 YSYEKL. The CDR3 contains 17 residues. The trim removed 1 base at V and 5 bases at J, leaving 5 bases unmatched. CDR3 DNA: TGCGCCAGCAGCCAAGCTTTGCTAGCGGGGGGGACCGGGGAGCTGTTTTTT. Its translation is CASSQALLAGGTGELFF.

This sequence joins TRBV20-1 and TRBJ2-3; D is unclear. The length of the CDR3 is 15 residues. V was cut by 3 bases and J by 6 bases, with 19 bases left in between. Germline lookup yields CDR1 DFQATT and CDR2 SNEGSKA (reference sequence). The CDR3 DNA reads TGCAGTGCTAGTTCGGTTTCGGTAGATCCCGATACGCAGTATTTT. Encoded protein: CSASSVSVDPDTQYF.

This clone was seen a few times. This CDR3 is CASSLTGSPNTEAFF. CDR3 coding DNA: TGTGCCAGCAGCTTAACAGGGTCCCCGAACACTGAAGCTTTCTTT. The rearrangement joins TRBV5-6 to TRBJ1-1; D is possibly TRBD1 (6 bases). Per germline, CDR1 SGHDT and CDR2 YYEEEE. The ends were cut back, 2 bases at V and 1 base at J, with 12 bases in the middle. This CDR3 has 15 residues. Drawing the rest from reference TRBV5-6 and TRBJ1-1, the complete variable domain is DAGVTQSPTHLIKTRGQQVTLRCSPKSGHDTVSWYQQALGQGPQFIFQYYEEEERQRGNFPDRFSGHQFPNYSSELNVNALLLGDSALYLCASSLTGSPNTEAFFGQGTRLTVV.

The rearrangement joins TRBV9 to TRBJ2-1; 7 bases match TRBD1. CDR1 is SGDLS, CDR2 YYNGEE, per germline. This CDR3 region has 15 residues. With 0 bases clipped from V and 1 base from J, the junction kept 1 base outside the gene matches. The CDR3 loop reads CASSVEGQSYNEQFF. In nucleotides, the CDR3 is TGTGCCAGCAGCGTAGAGGGACAGTCCTACAATGAGCAGTTCTTC.

V gene TRBV6-5 combines with J gene TRBJ2-1; D is perhaps TRBD1 (5 bases). Germline V gives CDR1 MNHEY, CDR2 SVGAGI. This CDR3 contains 11 residues. Trimming stripped 6 bases from V and 6 bases from J, with 6 bases between. The CDR3 sequence is CASSQGNEQFF. The DNA for the CDR3 is TGTGCCAGCAGCCAGGGCAATGAGCAGTTCTTC.

There are a few counts of this clone. The chain joins TRBV5-1 to TRBJ2-1; 7 bases are shared with TRBD2. The length of the CDR3 is 14 residues. V was clipped by 5 bases and J by 0 bases; unmatched bases: 2. Germline CDR1 and CDR2: SGHRS and YFSETQ. CDR3 sequence: CASRRLASYNEQFF. Here the CDR3 DNA reads TGCGCCAGCAGGAGACTAGCCTCCTACAATGAGCAGTTCTTC.

The J gene is TRBJ1-2, the V gene TRBV6-1; D gene uncertain. There are 12 residues in the CDR3. V was pared by 2 bases and J by 10 bases, with 11 bases between. Germline V gene data show CDR1 as MNHNS and CDR2 as SASEGT. CDR3 residues: CASSEIAPDYTF. CDR3 sequence (DNA): TGTGCCAGCAGTGAAATAGCCCCTGACTACACCTTC.

V and J are TRBV6-1 and TRBJ2-3; 8 bases are a match to TRBD2. CDR1 MNHNS and CDR2 SASEGT come from the germline V gene. Germline trimming cut 4 bases from V and 6 bases from J; bases unmatched to any gene: 12. This CDR3 spans 16 amino acids. CDR3 residues: CASSVIAGGAVDTQYF. In DNA, the CDR3 is TGTGCCAGCAGTGTCATAGCCGGGGGGGCGGTGGATACGCAGTATTTT.

The V call is TRBV10-3, the J call TRBJ1-1; unclear D gene. Per the germline V gene, CDR1 is ENHRY and CDR2 is SYGVKD. V shed 3 bases and J shed 0 bases, with 5 bases lying between them. This CDR3 is 13 amino acids long. The CDR3 protein is CAISEQLNTEAFF. CDR3 bases: TGTGCCATCAGTGAACAACTGAACACTGAAGCTTTCTTT.

V and J are TRBV3-1 (or the pseudogene TRBV3-2) and TRBJ2-3, with TRBD2 as a possible D gene (5 bases). V shed 0 bases and J shed 2 bases, with 15 bases lying between them. The CDR3 has 17 amino acids. Germline V gene data show CDR1 as LGHDT and CDR2 as YNNKEL (reference sequence). CDR3 loop: CASSQEDQLADTDTQYF. CDR3 nucleotides: TGTGCCAGCAGCCAAGAAGACCAGCTAGCAGACACAGATACGCAGTATTTT.

The J gene is TRBJ2-5, the V gene TRBV25-1; 9 positions match TRBD1. The CDR3 has 15 amino acids. Germline CDR1 MGHDK, CDR2 SYGVNS. With V trimmed by 5 bases and J by 3 bases, 7 bases remained unmatched. The CDR3 here is CASSPNRGHKETQYF. CDR3 nucleotides: TGTGCCAGCAGTCCGAACAGGGGGCACAAAGAGACCCAGTACTTC. Variable domain in full (rest from reference TRBV25-1 and TRBJ2-5): EADIYQTPRYLVIGTGKKITLECSQTMGHDKMYWYQQDPGMELHLIHYSYGVNSTEKGDLSSESTVSRIRTEHFPLTLESARPSHTSQYLCASSPNRGHKETQYFGPGTRLLVL.

The chain combines TRBV9 with TRBJ1-5; possibly TRBD1 for D (6 bases). Looked up from germline, CDR1 is SGDLS and CDR2 is YYNGEE. Trimming took 0 bases from V and 5 from J, leaving 9 bases between them. The CDR3 runs 14 residues. This chain's CDR3 is CASSVGDTYQPQHF. In DNA, the CDR3 is TGTGCCAGCAGCGTAGGGGACACGTATCAGCCCCAGCATTTT.

V usage is TRBV15 and J usage is TRBJ2-7; 7 bases agree with TRBD2. The CDR3 loop spans 15 amino acids. Trimming cost V 1 base and J 4 bases; bases outside gene matches: 7. Germline CDR1 is LNHNV and CDR2 is YYDKDF (reference sequence). Here the CDR3 reads CATSRGGGGGYEQYF. CDR3 DNA sequence: TGTGCCACCAGCAGAGGAGGCGGGGGTGGATACGAGCAGTACTTC.

In its sample, this clone was seen once. The gene calls are TRBV5-4 and TRBJ1-1; 9 nucleotides match TRBD1. From germline, CDR1 is SGHNT and CDR2 YYREEE (reference sequence). Unmatched junction bases numbered 4, after V lost 6 bases and J lost 4 bases. The CDR3 length is 13 residues. The CDR3 protein is CASKGTGSTEAFF. CDR3 nucleotides: TGTGCCAGCAAGGGGACAGGGAGCACTGAAGCTTTCTTT.

A single count supports this clone. The chain employs TRBV10-1 and TRBJ2-1; TRBD1 matches 7 bases. CDR3 size: 16 residues. With 4 bases clipped from V and 0 bases from J, the junction kept 6 bases outside the gene matches. Germline-derived CDR1 and CDR2 are WNHNN and SYGVQD (reference sequence). This CDR3 reads CASSVTGASSYNEQFF. CDR3 DNA: TGCGCCAGCAGTGTTACAGGGGCGAGCTCCTACAATGAGCAGTTCTTC.

The V call is TRBV6-5, the J call TRBJ2-2, with D perhaps TRBD2 (5 bases). CDR3 size: 14 residues. The V gene lost 8 bases and the J gene lost 4 bases, with 14 bases spanning the gap. Germline V CDR1 and CDR2: MNHEY, SVGAGI. This CDR3 reads CASLDYAGTGELFF. As DNA, the CDR3 is TGTGCCAGCCTAGACTACGCGGGCACCGGGGAGCTGTTTTTT.

The sample holds one count of this clone. The genes are TRBV7-8 and TRBJ1-5; the match to TRBD1 covers 11 bases. From germline, CDR1 is SGHVS and CDR2 FQNEAQ. Trimming took 1 base from V and 5 from J; bases not matched to a gene: 4. This CDR3 region has 16 residues. CDR3 nucleotide sequence: TGTGCCAGCAGCTTAGGGGGACAGGGGGGATATCAGCCCCAGCATTTT. Its translation: CASSLGGQGGYQPQHF. The variable domain in full, completed from reference TRBV7-8 and TRBJ1-5, reads GAGVSQSPRYKVAKRGQDVALRCDPISGHVSLFWYQQALGQGPEFLTYFQNEAQLDKSGLPSDRFFAERPEGSVSTLKIQRTQQEDSAVYLCASSLGGQGGYQPQHFGDGTRLSIL.

V and J are TRBV28 and TRBJ1-5; weak D call: TRBD1 (5 bases). The CDR3 is 13 residues long. V lost 5 bases to trimming and J lost 6 bases, with 11 bases between them. Germline V gene data show CDR1 as MDHEN and CDR2 as SYDVKM. In DNA, the CDR3 is TGTGCCAGCAGTCCCAGGACACTTCAGCCCCAGCATTTT. Amino acid sequence: CASSPRTLQPQHF.